This TCR beta chain stems from a study of Graves' ophthalmopathy and Graves' hyperthyroidism. Study results and limitations: Ophthalmopathy progression was predicted by the model at 70.59% sensitivity and roughly 72% specificity. Clonotypes were expanded in thyroid at above 0.001 frequency, and most also appeared in blood.

Concerning this clonotype: Antigen specificity is unknown.

Scientists amplified the TCR beta CDR3 regions from RNA transcripts. The first round was an RT-PCR with HTBI primers, and the second round was a multiplex PCR. TCRdb re-called the multiplex PCR reads through MiXCR, storing one row per CDR3 protein. This table holds around 1,200,000 distinct CDR3 sequences, about 36% found once. Patients newly diagnosed with hyperthyroidism, under 2 months' duration, were aged 18 to 65, the study reports. Clinicians made diagnoses from clinical symptoms, serum thyroxine, TRAb, thyroid ultrasound and orbital computed tomography. V dropped 5 bases and J dropped 8; count of bases not matched to a gene: 5. Germline V gives CDR1 SGDLS, CDR2 YYNGEE. CDR3 size: 13 residues.

The chain recombines TRBV9 with TRBJ2-2, with 8 bases aligning to TRBD2. The sample was peripheral blood or thyroid tissue (not recorded which). The sequence was collected from an adult man with Graves' hyperthyroidism. The DNA for the CDR3 is TGTGCCAGCAGTCGGGGGGGTATTGGGGAGCTGTTTTTT. Amino acid sequence: CASSRGGIGELFF. Full variable domain (outside the CDR3, taken from reference TRBV9 and TRBJ2-2): DSGVTQTPKHLITATGQRVTLRCSPRSGDLSVYWYQQSLDQGLQFLIQYYNGEERAKGNILERFSAQQFPDLHSELNLSSLELGDSALYFCASSRGGIGELFFGEGSRLTVL.